Listed here are 5 T cell receptor beta chains from one sample, sequenced in a study of blood T cell repertoires in COVID-19. The protocol was immunoSEQ multiplex PCR, while the TCRdb copy is restricted to in-frame clones and leaves out a portion. The data hold about 220,000 clones, with 86% observed a single time. The source material was PBMCs or T cells enriched from blood (not recorded which). These receptors all stem from a woman aged 40 to 55 with acute COVID-19.

V is TRBV30 and J is TRBJ1-1; D is unclear. V was cut by 4 bases and J by 1 base, with 10 bases left in between. The germline V gene encodes CDR1 GTSNPN and CDR2 SVGIG (reference sequence). The CDR3 contains 13 residues. This CDR3 is CAWKSGTNTEAFF. The CDR3 region has the DNA TGTGCCTGGAAGTCCGGTACGAACACTGAAGCTTTCTTT.

The V and J genes are TRBV18 and TRBJ1-1; 7 bases map to TRBD1. The CDR3 has 15 amino acids. Unmatched junction bases numbered 6, after V lost 4 bases and J lost 1 base. Germline CDR1 reads KGHSH; CDR2 reads LQKENI. Written as DNA, the CDR3 is TGTGCCAGCTCACAGGGGGCGGGCGGGAACACTGAAGCTTTCTTT. It is translated as CASSQGAGGNTEAFF.

This chain joins TRBV6-1 and TRBJ1-3; D gene uncertain. This CDR3 comprises 12 residues. V dropped 0 bases and J dropped 8 bases, with 5 bases sitting between them. Germline V gene data show CDR1 as MNHNS and CDR2 as SASEGT. The CDR3 DNA reads as TGTGCCAGCAGTGAAGCGCGTTACACCATATATTTT. Its protein product is CASSEARYTIYF.

CDR3 protein: CASSKGRATNYGYTF. CDR3 DNA: TGTGCCAGCAGTAAAGGGAGGGCTACTAACTATGGCTACACCTTC. The chain links TRBV5-6 to TRBJ1-2, with D unclear. Per the germline V gene, CDR1 is SGHDT and CDR2 is YYEEEE. Trimming pared 5 bases from V and 0 bases from J, leaving 14 bases between. The CDR3 totals 15 residues.

The rearrangement joins TRBV11-2 to TRBJ1-2; the D gene is possibly TRBD1 (5 bases). The V and J ends lost 5 bases and 7 bases respectively, with 14 bases between them. The CDR3 is 13 amino acids. Germline V gives CDR1 SGHAT, CDR2 FQNNGV. CDR3: CASSTPGGGGYTF. In nucleotides, the CDR3 is TGTGCCAGCAGCACTCCCGGGGGGGGTGGCTACACCTTC. The whole variable domain, remainder taken from reference TRBV11-2 and TRBJ1-2, is EAGVAQSPRYKIIEKRQSVAFWCNPISGHATLYWYQQILGQGPKLLIQFQNNGVVDDSQLPKDRFSAERLKGVDSTLKIQPAKLEDSAVYLCASSTPGGGGYTFGSGTRLTVV.